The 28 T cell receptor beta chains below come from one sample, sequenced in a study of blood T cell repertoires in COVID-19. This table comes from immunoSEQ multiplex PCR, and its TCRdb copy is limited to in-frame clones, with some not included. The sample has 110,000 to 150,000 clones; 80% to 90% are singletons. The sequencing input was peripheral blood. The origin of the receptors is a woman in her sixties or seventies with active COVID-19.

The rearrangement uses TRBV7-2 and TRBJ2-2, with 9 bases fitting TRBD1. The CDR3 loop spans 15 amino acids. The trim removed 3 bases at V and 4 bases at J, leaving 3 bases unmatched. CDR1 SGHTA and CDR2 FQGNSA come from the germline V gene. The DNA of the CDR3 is TGTGCCAGCAGCTTTAAGACAGGGGGCACCGGGGAGCTGTTTTTT. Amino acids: CASSFKTGGTGELFF.

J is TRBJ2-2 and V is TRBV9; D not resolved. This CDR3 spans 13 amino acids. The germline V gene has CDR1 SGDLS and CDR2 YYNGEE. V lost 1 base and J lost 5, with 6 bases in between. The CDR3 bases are TGTGCCAGCAGCGTAATGAGGACCGGGGAGCTGTTTTTT. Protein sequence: CASSVMRTGELFF.

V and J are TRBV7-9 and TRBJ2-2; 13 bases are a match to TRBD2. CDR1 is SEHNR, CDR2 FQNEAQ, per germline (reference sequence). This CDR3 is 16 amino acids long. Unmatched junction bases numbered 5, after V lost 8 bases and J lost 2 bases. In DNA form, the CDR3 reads TGTGCCAGCCCCGGGGGACTAGCGGGAAACACCGGGGAGCTGTTTTTT. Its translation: CASPGGLAGNTGELFF.

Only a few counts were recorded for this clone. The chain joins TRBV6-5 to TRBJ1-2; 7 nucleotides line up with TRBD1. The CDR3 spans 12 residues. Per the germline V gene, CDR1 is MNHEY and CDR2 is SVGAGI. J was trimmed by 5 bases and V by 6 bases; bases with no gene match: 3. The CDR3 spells CASSDREYGYTF. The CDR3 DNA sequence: TGTGCCAGCAGCGACAGGGAGTATGGCTACACCTTC.

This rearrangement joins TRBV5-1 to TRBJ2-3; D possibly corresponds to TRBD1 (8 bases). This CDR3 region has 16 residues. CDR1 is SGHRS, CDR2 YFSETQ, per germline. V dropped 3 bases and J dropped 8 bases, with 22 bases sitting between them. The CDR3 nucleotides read TGCGCCAGCAGCTCCGGGGGGCTTATAACAGGGGGTACGCAGTATTTT. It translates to CASSSGGLITGGTQYF.

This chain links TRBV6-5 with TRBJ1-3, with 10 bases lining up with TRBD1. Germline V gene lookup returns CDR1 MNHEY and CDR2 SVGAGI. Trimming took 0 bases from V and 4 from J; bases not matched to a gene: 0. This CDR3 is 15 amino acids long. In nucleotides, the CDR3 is TGTGCCAGCAGTTACTCGACAGGGGGCGGAAACACCATATATTTT. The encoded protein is CASSYSTGGGNTIYF.

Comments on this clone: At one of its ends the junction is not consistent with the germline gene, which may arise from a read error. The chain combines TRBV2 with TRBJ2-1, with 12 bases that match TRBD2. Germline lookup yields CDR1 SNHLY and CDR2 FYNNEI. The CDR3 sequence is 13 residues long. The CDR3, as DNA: TGTGCCAGCAGTGAATCAGGACTAGCGGGAACCCTCTTC. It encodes CASSESGLAGTLF.

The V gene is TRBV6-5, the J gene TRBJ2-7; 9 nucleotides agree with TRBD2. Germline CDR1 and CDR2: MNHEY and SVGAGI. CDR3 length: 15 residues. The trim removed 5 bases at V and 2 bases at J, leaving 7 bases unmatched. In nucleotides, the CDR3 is TGTGCCAGCAGTAACCGACTAGCGGAACCCTACGAGCAGTACTTC. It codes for CASSNRLAEPYEQYF.

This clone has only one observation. The CDR3 coding sequence is TGTGCCAGCAGCTTGGGCCCGGGAGGATTAGTAAGCAATGAGCAGTTCTTC. Its translation: CASSLGPGGLVSNEQFF. The V gene is TRBV5-4, the J gene TRBJ2-1; the match to TRBD2 covers 7 bases. With V trimmed by 0 bases and J by 6 bases, 12 bases remained unmatched. The CDR3 is made up of 17 amino acids. From germline, CDR1 is SGHNT and CDR2 YYREEE (reference sequence). The entire variable domain, with the rest obtained from reference TRBV5-4 and TRBJ2-1, is as follows: ETGVTQSPTHLIKTRGQQVTLRCSSQSGHNTVSWYQQALGQGPQFIFQYYREEENGRGNFPPRFSGLQFPNYSSELNVNALELDDSALYLCASSLGPGGLVSNEQFFGPGTRLTVL.

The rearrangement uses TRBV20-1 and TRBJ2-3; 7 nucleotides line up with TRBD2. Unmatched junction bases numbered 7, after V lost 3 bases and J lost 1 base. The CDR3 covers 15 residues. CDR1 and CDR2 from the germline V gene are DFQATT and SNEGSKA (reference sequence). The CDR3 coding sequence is TGCAGTGCTAGTCTGTGGGAGGGCGGCACAGATACGCAGTATTTT. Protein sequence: CSASLWEGGTDTQYF.

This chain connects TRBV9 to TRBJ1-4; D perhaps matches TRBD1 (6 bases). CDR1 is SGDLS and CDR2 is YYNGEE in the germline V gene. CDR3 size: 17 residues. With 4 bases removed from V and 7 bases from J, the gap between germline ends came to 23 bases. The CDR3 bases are TGTGCCAGCAGCCCCCACGGGGCACAGGGAGGGGGTGAAAAACTGTTTTTT. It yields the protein CASSPHGAQGGGEKLFF.

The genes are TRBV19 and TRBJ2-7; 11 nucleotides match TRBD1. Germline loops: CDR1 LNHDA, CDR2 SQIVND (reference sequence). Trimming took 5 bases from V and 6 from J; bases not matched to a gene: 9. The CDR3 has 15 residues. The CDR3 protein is CASSSRTGGLREQYF. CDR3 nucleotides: TGTGCCAGTAGTTCTCGGACAGGGGGCTTACGCGAGCAGTACTTC.

CDR3 nucleotides: TGTGCCAGCAGCCAAGTTCGGGGGGCCGAGCAGTACTTC. This encodes CASSQVRGAEQYF. The V call is TRBV3-1 (or the pseudogene TRBV3-2), the J call TRBJ2-7, with a possible D match to TRBD2 (7 bases). Germline V CDR1 and CDR2: LGHDT, YNNKEL (reference sequence). The CDR3 consists of 13 residues. With 1 base removed from V and 6 bases from J, the gap between germline ends came to 10 bases.

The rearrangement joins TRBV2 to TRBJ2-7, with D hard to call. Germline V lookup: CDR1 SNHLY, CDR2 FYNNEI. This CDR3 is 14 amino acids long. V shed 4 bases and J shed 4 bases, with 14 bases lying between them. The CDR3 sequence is CASSATINRYEQYF. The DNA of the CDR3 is TGTGCCAGCAGTGCCACAATTAACCGTTACGAGCAGTACTTC.

The CDR3 reads CSVVGLGETQYF. CDR3 bases: TGCAGCGTTGTAGGACTGGGTGAGACCCAGTACTTC. This chain links TRBV29-1 with TRBJ2-5; D is possibly TRBD2 (5 bases). CDR1 is SQVTM, CDR2 ANQGSEA, per germline. The V and J ends lost 4 bases and 5 bases respectively, with 11 bases between them. This CDR3 is 12 amino acids long.

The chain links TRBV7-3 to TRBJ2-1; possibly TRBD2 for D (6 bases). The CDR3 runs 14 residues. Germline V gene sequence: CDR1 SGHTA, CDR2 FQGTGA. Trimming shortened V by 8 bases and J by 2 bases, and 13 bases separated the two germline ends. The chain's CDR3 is CASRAAGPYNEQFF. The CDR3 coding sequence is TGTGCCAGCCGAGCCGCGGGACCCTACAATGAGCAGTTCTTC.

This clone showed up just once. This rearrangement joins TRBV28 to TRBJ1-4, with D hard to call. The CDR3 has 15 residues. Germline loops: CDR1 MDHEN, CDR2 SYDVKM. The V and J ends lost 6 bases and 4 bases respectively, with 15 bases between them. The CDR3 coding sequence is TGTGCCAGCAGACCAAACCTCGGGGTTAATGAAAAACTGTTTTTT. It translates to CASRPNLGVNEKLFF.

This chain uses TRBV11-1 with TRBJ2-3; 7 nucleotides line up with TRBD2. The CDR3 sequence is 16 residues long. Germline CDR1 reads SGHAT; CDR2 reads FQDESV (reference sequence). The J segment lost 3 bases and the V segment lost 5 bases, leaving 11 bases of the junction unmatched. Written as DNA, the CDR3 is TGTGCCAGCAGCCCAACGAGCGGGACGGGGACAGATACGCAGTATTTT. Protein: CASSPTSGTGTDTQYF.

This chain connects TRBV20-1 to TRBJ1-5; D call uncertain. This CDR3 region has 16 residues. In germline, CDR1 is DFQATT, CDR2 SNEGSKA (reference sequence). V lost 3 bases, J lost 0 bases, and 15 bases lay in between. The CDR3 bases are TGCAGTGCTAGTCCAGGCAGGACTGATAGCAATCAGCCCCAGCATTTT. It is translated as CSASPGRTDSNQPQHF.

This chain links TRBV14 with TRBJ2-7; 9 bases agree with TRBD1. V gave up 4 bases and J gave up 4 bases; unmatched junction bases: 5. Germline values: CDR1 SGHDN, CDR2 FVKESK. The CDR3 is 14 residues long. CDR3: CASSPRDRVYEQYF. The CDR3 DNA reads TGTGCCAGCAGCCCTCGGGACAGGGTGTACGAGCAGTACTTC. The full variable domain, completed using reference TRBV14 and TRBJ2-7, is EAGVTQFPSHSVIEKGQTVTLRCDPISGHDNLYWYRRVMGKEIKFLLHFVKESKQDESGMPNNRFLAERTGGTYSTLKVQPAELEDSGVYFCASSPRDRVYEQYFGPGTRLTVT.

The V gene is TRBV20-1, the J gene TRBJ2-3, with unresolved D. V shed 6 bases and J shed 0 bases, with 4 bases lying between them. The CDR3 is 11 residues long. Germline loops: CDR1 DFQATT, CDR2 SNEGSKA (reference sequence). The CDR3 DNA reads TGCAGTGCCGGTAGCACAGATACGCAGTATTTT. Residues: CSAGSTDTQYF.

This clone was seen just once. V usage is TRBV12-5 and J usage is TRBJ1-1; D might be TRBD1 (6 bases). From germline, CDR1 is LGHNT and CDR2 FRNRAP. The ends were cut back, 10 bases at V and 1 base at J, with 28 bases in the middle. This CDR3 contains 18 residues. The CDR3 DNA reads TGTGCTACTCCCGGCCATCTTCCACCGGGACACGAGAACACTGAAGCTTTCTTT. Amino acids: CATPGHLPPGHENTEAFF.

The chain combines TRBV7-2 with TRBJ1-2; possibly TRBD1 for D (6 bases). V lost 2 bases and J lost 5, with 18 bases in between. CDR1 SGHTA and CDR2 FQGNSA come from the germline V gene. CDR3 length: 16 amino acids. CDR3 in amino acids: CASSLSSGQLQYGYTF. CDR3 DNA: TGTGCCAGCAGCTTATCCTCCGGACAGCTTCAATATGGCTACACCTTC.

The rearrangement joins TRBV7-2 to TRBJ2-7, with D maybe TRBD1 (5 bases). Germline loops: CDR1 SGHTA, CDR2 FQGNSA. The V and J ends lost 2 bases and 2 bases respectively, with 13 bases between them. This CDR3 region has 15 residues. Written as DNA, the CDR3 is TGTGCCAGCAGCTTAAGGGGTCAGGGCCCCTACGAGCAGTACTTC. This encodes CASSLRGQGPYEQYF.

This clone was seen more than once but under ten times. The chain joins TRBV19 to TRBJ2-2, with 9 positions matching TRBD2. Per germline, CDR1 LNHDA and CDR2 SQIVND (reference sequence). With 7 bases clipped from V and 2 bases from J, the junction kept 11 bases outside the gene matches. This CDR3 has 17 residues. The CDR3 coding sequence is TGTGCCAGTACGGGCGGGAGGGCCAGGTTAAACACCGGGGAGCTGTTTTTT. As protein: CASTGGRARLNTGELFF. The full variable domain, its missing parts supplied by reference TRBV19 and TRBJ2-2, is DGGITQSPKYLFRKEGQNVTLSCEQNLNHDAMYWYRQDPGQGLRLIYYSQIVNDFQKGDIAEGYSVSREKKESFPLTVTSAQKNPTAFYLCASTGGRARLNTGELFFGEGSRLTVL.

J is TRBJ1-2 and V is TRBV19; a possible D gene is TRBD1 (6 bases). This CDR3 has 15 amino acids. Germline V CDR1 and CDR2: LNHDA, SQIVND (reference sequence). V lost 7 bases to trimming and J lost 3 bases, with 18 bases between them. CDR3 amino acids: CASKTRHRVDYGYTF. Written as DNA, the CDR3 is TGTGCCAGTAAAACGCGACACAGGGTTGACTATGGCTACACCTTC.

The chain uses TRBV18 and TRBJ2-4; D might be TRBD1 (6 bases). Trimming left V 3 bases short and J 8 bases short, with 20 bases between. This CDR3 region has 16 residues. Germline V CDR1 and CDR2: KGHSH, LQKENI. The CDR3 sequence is CASSPPGHTGTDIQYF. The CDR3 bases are TGTGCCAGCTCACCCCCGGGCCATACAGGGACGGACATTCAGTACTTC.

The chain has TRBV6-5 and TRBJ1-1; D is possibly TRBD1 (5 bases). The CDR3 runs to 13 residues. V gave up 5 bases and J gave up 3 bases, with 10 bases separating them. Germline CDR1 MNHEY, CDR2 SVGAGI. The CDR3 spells CASSLKGYTEAFF. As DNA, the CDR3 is TGTGCCAGCAGTCTAAAGGGGTACACTGAAGCTTTCTTT.